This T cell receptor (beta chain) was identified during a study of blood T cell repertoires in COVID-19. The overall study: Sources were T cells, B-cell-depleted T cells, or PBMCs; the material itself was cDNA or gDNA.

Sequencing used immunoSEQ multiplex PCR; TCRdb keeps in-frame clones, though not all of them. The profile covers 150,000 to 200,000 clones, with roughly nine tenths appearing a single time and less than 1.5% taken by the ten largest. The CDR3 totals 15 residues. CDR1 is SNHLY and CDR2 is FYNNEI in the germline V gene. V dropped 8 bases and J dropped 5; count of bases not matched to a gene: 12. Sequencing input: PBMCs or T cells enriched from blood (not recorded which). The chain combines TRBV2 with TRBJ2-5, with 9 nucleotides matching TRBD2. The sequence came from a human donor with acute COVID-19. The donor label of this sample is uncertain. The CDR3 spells CASPRGLAKRETQYF. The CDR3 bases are TGTGCCAGCCCCAGGGGACTAGCTAAGAGGGAGACCCAGTACTTC.